The 23 T cell receptor beta chains below all came from one sample that was sequenced in a study of T-cell memory formation after mild COVID-19. TCRdb re-derived calls from the 5' RACE reads in MiXCR, one entry per CDR3 protein. Here the sample spans approximately 230,000 distinct CDR3 sequences, about 16% being singletons. Material: PBMCs or a T cell subset sorted from them (not recorded which). The receptor source for this set is a man in his late teens or twenties who had mild COVID-19 (a few samples of this study predate the infection). Cell type and time point are not known.

This clonotype was counted between two and nine times. The chain links TRBV18 to TRBJ2-7; TRBD1 aligns across 10 bases. The V and J ends lost 3 bases and 4 bases, in that order; junction bases with no gene match: 6. Germline lookup yields CDR1 KGHSH and CDR2 LQKENI. This CDR3 is built from 15 residues. The chain's CDR3 is CASSPGQGEGYEQYV. The CDR3 DNA reads as TGTGCCAGCTCACCCGGACAGGGGGAGGGATACGAGCAGTACGTC.

V is TRBV7-6 and J is TRBJ2-1, with D tentatively TRBD2 (6 bases). Per the germline V gene, CDR1 is SGHVS and CDR2 is FNYEAQ. CDR3 length equals 13 residues. The V gene lost 2 bases and the J gene lost 9 bases, with 11 bases spanning the gap. CDR3 nucleotides: TGTGCCAGCAGCTTACCGCAGGGAGGTGAGCAGTTCTTC. Its translation is CASSLPQGGEQFF.

This clonotype was recorded a few times. The rearrangement links TRBV9 to TRBJ2-1; 7 bases map to TRBD2. This CDR3 has 16 amino acids. Per germline, CDR1 SGDLS and CDR2 YYNGEE. The V gene end was trimmed by 4 bases and the J gene end by 8 bases; junction bases not matched to a gene: 15. This CDR3 is CASSPRGSGVQDEQFF. CDR3 coding DNA: TGTGCCAGCAGCCCCCGGGGCAGCGGGGTCCAGGATGAGCAGTTCTTC. Using reference TRBV9 and TRBJ2-1 for the parts outside the CDR3, the full variable domain is DSGVTQTPKHLITATGQRVTLRCSPRSGDLSVYWYQQSLDQGLQFLIQYYNGEERAKGNILERFSAQQFPDLHSELNLSSLELGDSALYFCASSPRGSGVQDEQFFGPGTRLTVL.

This clonotype was seen a handful of times. The CDR3 DNA is TGTGCCAGCAGGCCCCGGGTCGTCACTGAAGCTTTCTTT. Translation: CASRPRVVTEAFF. This rearrangement joins TRBV6-2 or TRBV6-3 to TRBJ1-1; D gene unclear. Trimming took 6 bases from V and 4 from J, leaving 12 bases between them. Germline V gene data show CDR1 as MNHEY and CDR2 as SVGEGT. The CDR3 is 13 amino acids.

V gene TRBV19 combines with J gene TRBJ1-5; maybe TRBD1 (5 bases). Germline loops: CDR1 LNHDA, CDR2 SQIVND (reference sequence). The CDR3 consists of 14 residues. Deletions cut 5 bases from V and 7 bases from J, with 15 bases between. CDR3 amino acids: CASSFPGGGQPQHF. CDR3 DNA sequence: TGTGCCAGTAGTTTCCCGGGGGGTGGGCAGCCCCAGCATTTT.

This clonotype was seen a few times. V and J are TRBV7-3 and TRBJ2-5, with D possibly TRBD1 on 5 matching bases. The germline V gene has CDR1 SGHTA and CDR2 FQGTGA. With 5 bases removed from V and 2 bases from J, the gap between germline ends came to 15 bases. The CDR3 runs to 15 residues. This CDR3 is CASSLLGRSQETQYF. The DNA for the CDR3 is TGTGCCAGCAGCCTTTTGGGGCGTAGTCAAGAGACCCAGTACTTC.

A few counts support this clonotype. This chain links TRBV4-1 with TRBJ2-5; no clear D gene. Per the germline V gene, CDR1 is MGHRA and CDR2 is YSYEKL. There are 13 residues in the CDR3. The ends were cut back, 1 base at V and 3 bases at J, with 6 bases in the middle. CDR3 coding DNA: TGCGCCAGCAGCCAAGGGGCCAAAGAGACCCAGTACTTC. Translating gives CASSQGAKETQYF.

This clonotype was counted only a few times. This chain connects TRBV5-1 to TRBJ2-5; 12 bases are a match to TRBD2. Trimming at V came to 4 bases and at J to 4 bases, leaving 5 bases not matched to a gene. Germline V lookup: CDR1 SGHRS, CDR2 YFSETQ. The CDR3 loop spans 15 amino acids. The CDR3 nucleotides are TGCGCCAGCAGCGAGACTAGCGGGGGAGGAGAGACCCAGTACTTC. It specifies CASSETSGGGETQYF.

This clonotype was observed a few times. The chain has TRBV3-1 and TRBJ2-5; D might be TRBD2 (5 bases). The ends were cut back, 10 bases at V and 1 base at J, with 13 bases in the middle. The germline CDR1 and CDR2 sequences are LGHDT and YNNKEL (reference sequence). This CDR3 has 13 residues. This CDR3 reads CATASEGQETQYF. The CDR3 DNA reads TGTGCCACCGCCAGTGAGGGCCAAGAGACCCAGTACTTC.

In its sample, this clonotype was seen many times. The chain carries TRBV5-1 and TRBJ2-4; 7 bases match TRBD1. V trimming: 5 bases; J trimming: 5 bases; junction bases outside the gene matches: 4. The CDR3 covers 13 residues. Germline CDR1 and CDR2: SGHRS and YFSETQ. CDR3 in amino acids: CASRRTGENIQYF. CDR3 coding DNA: TGCGCCAGCAGGCGGACAGGTGAAAACATTCAGTACTTC.

This clonotype appeared many times. The genes are TRBV25-1 and TRBJ2-7, with unresolved D. V dropped 5 bases and J dropped 3 bases, with 14 bases sitting between them. CDR1 MGHDK and CDR2 SYGVNS come from the germline V gene. This CDR3 has 14 amino acids. CDR3 in DNA: TGTGCCAGCAGTCCACAAACTCCGCACTACGAGCAGTACTTC. It codes for CASSPQTPHYEQYF.

Ten or more counts support this clonotype. The chain carries TRBV11-1 and TRBJ2-5; D unclear. CDR1 is SGHAT, CDR2 FQDESV, per germline (reference sequence). There are 14 residues in the CDR3. The ends were cut back, 4 bases at V and 1 base at J, with 10 bases in the middle. CDR3: CASSSRVGQETQYF. The CDR3 nucleotides are TGTGCCAGCAGCTCACGGGTTGGCCAAGAGACCCAGTACTTC.

V is TRBV19 and J is TRBJ2-3; the D is unclear. The CDR3 loop spans 14 amino acids. V lost 3 bases to trimming and J lost 6 bases, with 13 bases between them. Germline V gene lookup returns CDR1 LNHDA and CDR2 SQIVND (reference sequence). CDR3 sequence: CASSMTAGRDTQYF. CDR3 DNA sequence: TGTGCCAGTAGTATGACGGCCGGCCGGGATACGCAGTATTTT.

This chain connects TRBV6-5 to TRBJ2-3, with D tentatively TRBD2 (6 bases). The V gene lost 6 bases and the J gene lost 0 bases, with 16 bases spanning the gap. This CDR3 contains 16 residues. Germline CDR1 is MNHEY and CDR2 is SVGAGI. DNA of the CDR3: TGTGCCAGCAGCACTCTGGGGCGGGGCAGCACAGATACGCAGTATTTT. This sequence encodes CASSTLGRGSTDTQYF.

In its sample, this clonotype was seen many times. The chain links TRBV20-1 to TRBJ2-5, with D uncertain. The germline V gene has CDR1 DFQATT and CDR2 SNEGSKA (reference sequence). The CDR3 sequence is 15 residues long. The ends were cut back, 3 bases at V and 0 bases at J, with 14 bases in the middle. The CDR3 protein is CSASMYRRYQETQYF. In nucleotides, the CDR3 is TGCAGTGCTAGTATGTACCGTAGGTACCAAGAGACCCAGTACTTC.

The V and J genes are TRBV5-8 and TRBJ2-7; 7 positions match TRBD2. J was trimmed by 5 bases and V by 3 bases; bases with no gene match: 8. The CDR3 consists of 14 residues. CDR1 is SGHTS, CDR2 YDEGEE, per germline. CDR3: CASSWGRVHHEQYF. For the CDR3, the DNA is TGTGCCAGCAGCTGGGGGAGGGTTCACCACGAGCAGTACTTC. The complete variable domain, with remaining parts taken from reference TRBV5-8 and TRBJ2-7, reads EAGVTQSPTHLIKTRGQQATLRCSPISGHTSVYWYQQALGLGLQFLLWYDEGEERNRGNFPPRFSGRQFPNYSSELNVNALELEDSALYLCASSWGRVHHEQYFGPGTRLTVT.

The chain recombines TRBV29-1 with TRBJ2-3; tentative D call: TRBD1 (6 bases). This CDR3 comprises 13 residues. CDR1 SQVTM and CDR2 ANQGSEA come from the germline V gene. Deletions cut 7 bases from V and 1 base from J, with 12 bases between. CDR3 DNA sequence: TGCAGCGCCCGGGACACCGGCACAGATACGCAGTATTTT. Protein product: CSARDTGTDTQYF.

This clonotype was detected a few times. This sequence joins TRBV7-2 and TRBJ2-2; TRBD2 matches 8 bases. The V segment lost 1 base and the J segment 4 bases; nucleotides outside the gene matches: 5. The CDR3 totals 16 residues. CDR1 is SGHTA, CDR2 FQGNSA, per germline. CDR3: CASSLGRRGATGELFF. In nucleotides, the CDR3 is TGTGCCAGCAGCTTAGGGCGGCGGGGGGCCACCGGGGAGCTGTTTTTT.

This clonotype was found a few times. The chain is built from TRBV6-5 and TRBJ1-5, with 8 bases aligning to TRBD1. The CDR3 sequence is 14 residues long. Germline lookup yields CDR1 MNHEY and CDR2 SVGAGI. V was pared by 6 bases and J by 3 bases, with 4 bases of the junction left unmatched. The CDR3 nucleotides read TGTGCCAGCAGCCAGGACAGGGCCAATCAGCCCCAGCATTTT. It translates to CASSQDRANQPQHF.

By share of the sample, this clonotype is medium-sized. J is TRBJ2-3 and V is TRBV20-1; 12 positions agree with TRBD2. Germline V gene sequence: CDR1 DFQATT, CDR2 SNEGSKA (reference sequence). Unmatched junction bases numbered 14, after V lost 5 bases and J lost 2 bases. The CDR3 has 18 amino acids. The CDR3 DNA follows: TGCAGTGCTTACGAACTAGCGGGGGGTTTGGGGGTCACAGATACGCAGTATTTT. Protein product: CSAYELAGGLGVTDTQYF.

The J gene is TRBJ1-4, the V gene TRBV25-1, with D uncertain. The CDR3 sequence is 12 residues long. The germline V gene encodes CDR1 MGHDK and CDR2 SYGVNS. V gave up 3 bases and J gave up 10 bases, with 9 bases separating them. The CDR3 sequence is CASSDPDIKLFF. CDR3 DNA sequence: TGTGCCAGCAGTGACCCCGATATAAAACTGTTTTTT.

The J gene is TRBJ1-5, the V gene TRBV6-2 or TRBV6-3; D is unclear. V was clipped by 2 bases and J by 10 bases, with 15 bases between them. This CDR3 spans 14 amino acids. Germline V lookup: CDR1 MNHEY, CDR2 SVGEGT. The CDR3 spells CASSYGQVAGPQHF. CDR3 in DNA: TGTGCCAGCAGTTACGGGCAGGTGGCGGGTCCCCAGCATTTT.

This clonotype has ten or more counts. The CDR3 reads CASSQTGDQETQYF. Here the CDR3 DNA reads TGTGCCAGCAGCCAGACAGGGGACCAAGAGACCCAGTACTTC. The chain joins TRBV12-3 or TRBV12-4 to TRBJ2-5; 8 bases line up with TRBD1. The CDR3 runs 14 residues. V lost 6 bases and J lost 0; bases outside the gene matches: 3.